This TCR beta chain emerged from a study of cytomegalovirus exposure and HLA in healthy donors. Study summary: Of the donors genotyped, about 390 in all, 80% to 85% fell in the Caucasian-associated ancestry cluster.

Study-wide points: A later analysis associated about 18,000 TCR beta sequences with HLA alleles at a 0.05 false discovery rate. For presence/absence analyses, sequencing depth was assumed to be roughly uniform across donors.

This CDR3 comprises 15 residues. The ends were cut back, 4 bases at V and 2 bases at J, with 12 bases in the middle. Germline CDR1 is MNHNS and CDR2 is SASEGT. In the PCR, 60 Vbeta and 13 Jbeta primers were used. Repertoires were generated with immunoSEQ multiplex PCR, while TCRdb's copy carries only in-frame clones and drops some. Counted here are some 190,000 clones, more than 75% occurring once; the ten biggest clones make up 1.5% to 1.7%. These donors counted as nominally healthy when sampled, but unrecorded immune exposures were likely. Turning to this clone: Its target is unknown.

This TCR was sampled from a man in his forties or fifties in good health and CMV-seronegative. The sequencing sample was made of PBMCs. V usage is TRBV6-1 and J usage is TRBJ2-1; D perhaps matches TRBD2 (5 bases). The CDR3, as DNA: TGTGCCAGCAGTGTGGGAGCCGTAGCCTACAATGAGCAGTTCTTC. This gives the protein CASSVGAVAYNEQFF.